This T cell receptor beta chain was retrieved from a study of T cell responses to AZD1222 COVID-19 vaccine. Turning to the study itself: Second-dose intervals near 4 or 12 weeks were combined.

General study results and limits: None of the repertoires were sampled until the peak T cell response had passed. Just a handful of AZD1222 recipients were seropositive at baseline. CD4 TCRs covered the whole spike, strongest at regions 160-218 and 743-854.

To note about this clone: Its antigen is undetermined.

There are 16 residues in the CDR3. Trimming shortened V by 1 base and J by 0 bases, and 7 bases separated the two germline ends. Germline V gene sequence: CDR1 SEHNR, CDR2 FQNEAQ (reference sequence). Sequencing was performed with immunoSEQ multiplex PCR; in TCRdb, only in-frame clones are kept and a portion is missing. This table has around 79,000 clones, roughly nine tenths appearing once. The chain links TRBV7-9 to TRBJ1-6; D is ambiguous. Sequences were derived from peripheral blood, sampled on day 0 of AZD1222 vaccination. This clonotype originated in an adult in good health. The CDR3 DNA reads TGTGCCAGCAGCTTAGAAGGCAGCTCCTATAATTCACCCCTCCACTTT. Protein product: CASSLEGSSYNSPLHF.